The 17 T cell receptor beta chains below all came from one sample that was sequenced in a study of T cell repertoires in cytomegalovirus infection (dated by TCRdb to between 2017 and 2020). Sequencing instrument: Illumina HiSeq 1500. Starting from the raw public reads, TCRdb applied fastp trimming at Q25, assembled clones with MiXCR and retained in-frame beta chains. Duplicate CDR3 protein sequences are folded into a single record with the most common DNA and genes. Recorded for this sample are around 170,000 distinct CDR3 sequences; roughly 18% of them occurred a single time. The top ten constitute over 15% of the sample. Sequencing input: CD8+ T cells from PBMCs. The receptors originated from a human donor in good health (CMV status not recorded). Some clones in this sample may be carry-over from other donors' samples.

The chain combines TRBV29-1 with TRBJ1-2, with TRBD1 matching over 9 bases. Unmatched junction bases numbered 14, after V lost 7 bases and J lost 2 bases. The CDR3 has 16 residues. Germline V gene data show CDR1 as SQVTM and CDR2 as ANQGSEA. The DNA of the CDR3 is TGCAGCGCCGAGGGTCACAGGGGGCGATCCAACTATGGCTACACCTTC. Translating gives CSAEGHRGRSNYGYTF.

This clonotype is categorized as medium-sized. J is TRBJ2-7 and V is TRBV7-8; no clear D. The CDR3 has 13 amino acids. Looked up from germline, CDR1 is SGHVS and CDR2 is FQNEAQ. The V end lost 5 bases, the J end lost 2 bases, and 10 bases lay between the germline ends. For the CDR3, the DNA is TGTGCCAGCAGCACAAGGCCCCCCTACGAGCAGTACTTC. Residues: CASSTRPPYEQYF.

The chain employs TRBV28 and TRBJ1-4; unclear D gene. V was shortened by 6 bases and J by 5 bases, with 10 bases between the two germline ends. The germline V gene encodes CDR1 MDHEN and CDR2 SYDVKM. The CDR3 consists of 13 residues. CDR3 protein: CASSLLGNEKLFF. The CDR3 bases are TGTGCCAGCAGCCTCCTAGGGAATGAAAAACTGTTTTTT.

The chain uses TRBV20-1 and TRBJ2-2; TRBD2 matches at 15 bases. J lost 0 bases, V lost 1 base, and 9 bases had no gene match. Germline CDR1 and CDR2: DFQATT and SNEGSKA (reference sequence). The CDR3 totals 20 residues. The CDR3 bases are TGCAGTGCTAGAGCTCATTGGAGGACTAGCGGGGGGGCGAACACCGGGGAGCTGTTTTTT. Translating it yields CSARAHWRTSGGANTGELFF.

The chain employs TRBV4-1 and TRBJ1-2; D not resolved. The CDR3 consists of 13 residues. Germline V gene lookup returns CDR1 MGHRA and CDR2 YSYEKL. V was pared by 1 base and J by 5 bases, with 8 bases between. CDR3 bases: TGCGCCAGCAGCCAAGGGGCAGCTTATGGCTACACCTTC. Protein: CASSQGAAYGYTF.

This clonotype has ten or more counts. This chain joins TRBV7-2 and TRBJ2-4; TRBD1 is a possible D gene (6 bases). Trimming removed 5 bases at V and 0 bases at J, with 20 bases between. Germline-derived CDR1 and CDR2 are SGHTA and FQGNSA. CDR3 size: 18 residues. CDR3 in amino acids: CASSPRKGEKLAKNIQYF. The CDR3 DNA is TGTGCCAGCAGCCCAAGGAAGGGGGAGAAACTAGCCAAAAACATTCAGTACTTC.

This clonotype was counted ten times or more. V gene TRBV7-2 combines with J gene TRBJ2-7; 10 bases align to TRBD1. This CDR3 is built from 14 residues. CDR1 and CDR2 from the germline V gene are SGHTA and FQGNSA. The V segment lost 4 bases and the J segment 5 bases; nucleotides outside the gene matches: 5. The CDR3 coding sequence is TGTGCCAGCAGCTCCCGGGACAGGGGAAACGAGCAGTACTTC. Amino acids: CASSSRDRGNEQYF.

V usage is TRBV28 and J usage is TRBJ1-5, with D possibly being TRBD1 (5 bases). The CDR3 has 15 residues. Germline loops: CDR1 MDHEN, CDR2 SYDVKM. Trimming removed 10 bases from V and 3 bases from J, with 19 bases in between. CDR3 bases: TGTGCCACCACCCCTGGGGCATTCGACAATCAGCCCCAGCATTTT. This encodes CATTPGAFDNQPQHF.

The J gene is TRBJ1-4, the V gene TRBV7-6, with unresolved D. This CDR3 has 16 amino acids. Germline V gene sequence: CDR1 SGHVS, CDR2 FNYEAQ. Trimming took 5 bases from V and 3 from J, leaving 16 bases between them. The CDR3 is CASSLSAYSANEKLFF. DNA for the CDR3: TGTGCCAGCAGCCTTAGTGCGTACAGCGCTAATGAAAAACTGTTTTTT.

This clonotype showed up just a few times. J is TRBJ1-3 and V is TRBV7-9; 8 nucleotides agree with TRBD1. CDR1 is SEHNR, CDR2 FQNEAQ, per germline (reference sequence). The CDR3 length is 15 residues. V lost 6 bases to trimming and J lost 2 bases; unmatched junction nucleotides: 6. DNA for the CDR3: TGTGCCAGCAGGTCTTCAGGGGGCCCTGGAAACACCATATATTTT. This encodes CASRSSGGPGNTIYF.

The gene calls are TRBV6-2 or TRBV6-3 and TRBJ2-1; 9 nucleotides match TRBD1. Germline lookup yields CDR1 MNHEY and CDR2 SVGEGT. Losses at the gene ends were 10 bases for V and 15 bases for J; bases not matched to a gene: 13. The CDR3 has 12 amino acids. CDR3 sequence reads: CATLRPTGGPFF. The DNA of the CDR3 is TGTGCCACCCTTAGGCCTACAGGGGGCCCGTTCTTC.

The chain joins TRBV7-6 to TRBJ2-1; 15 nucleotides agree with TRBD2. Losses at the gene ends were 4 bases for V and 2 bases for J; bases not matched to a gene: 15. In germline, CDR1 is SGHVS, CDR2 FNYEAQ. The CDR3 runs 21 residues. CDR3 loop: CASSSPPLGLAGGRPYNEQFF. The CDR3 DNA follows: TGTGCCAGCAGCTCGCCTCCCCTAGGACTAGCGGGAGGGAGGCCCTACAATGAGCAGTTCTTC.

The gene calls are TRBV11-2 and TRBJ2-7; 9 bases are a match to TRBD1. The CDR3 consists of 13 residues. Germline values: CDR1 SGHAT, CDR2 FQNNGV. After removal of 5 bases from V and 7 bases from J, the junction contained 6 bases not matched to a gene. The CDR3 reads CASSQQGALEQYF. In DNA, the CDR3 is TGTGCCAGCAGCCAACAGGGGGCGCTTGAGCAGTACTTC.

This clonotype was counted once. This chain uses TRBV28 with TRBJ2-7, with a possible D match to TRBD2 (5 bases). Trimming pared 3 bases from V and 5 bases from J, leaving 14 bases between. Germline V gene data show CDR1 as MDHEN and CDR2 as SYDVKM. The CDR3 covers 14 residues. As DNA, the CDR3 is TGTGCCAGCAGTTTTATCCGGGGTGCCGACGAGCAGTACTTC. Translation gives CASSFIRGADEQYF. The full variable domain, rest sourced from reference TRBV28 and TRBJ2-7, is DVKVTQSSRYLVKRTGEKVFLECVQDMDHENMFWYRQDPGLGLRLIYFSYDVKMKEKGDIPEGYSVSREKKERFSLILESASTNQTSMYLCASSFIRGADEQYFGPGTRLTVT.

The rearrangement links TRBV12-3 or TRBV12-4 to TRBJ2-1, with 8 bases that match TRBD2. The CDR3 consists of 16 residues. With V trimmed by 4 bases and J by 2 bases, 7 bases remained unmatched. The CDR3 DNA is TGTGCCAGCAGTTCGTTCGGGGGGGAGACCTACAATGAGCAGTTCTTC. This gives the protein CASSSFGGETYNEQFF.

The rearrangement uses TRBV25-1 and TRBJ1-1; weak D call: TRBD1 (5 bases). CDR1 and CDR2 (germline): MGHDK, SYGVNS. This CDR3 is 14 amino acids long. Trimming cost V 3 bases and J 0 bases, with 8 bases left between them. The CDR3 nucleotides read TGTGCCAGCAGTGACAGGGCGGTGAACACTGAAGCTTTCTTT. Translation gives CASSDRAVNTEAFF.

The rearrangement links TRBV9 to TRBJ1-1, with TRBD1 as a possible D gene (5 bases). Germline-derived CDR1 and CDR2 are SGDLS and YYNGEE. This CDR3 contains 15 residues. Trimming stripped 5 bases from V and 0 bases from J, with 14 bases between. CDR3 DNA sequence: TGTGCCAGCAGTCCTACGGGGCAGATGAACACTGAAGCTTTCTTT. Protein sequence: CASSPTGQMNTEAFF. Full variable domain (remainder filled in from reference TRBV9 and TRBJ1-1): DSGVTQTPKHLITATGQRVTLRCSPRSGDLSVYWYQQSLDQGLQFLIQYYNGEERAKGNILERFSAQQFPDLHSELNLSSLELGDSALYFCASSPTGQMNTEAFFGQGTRLTVV.